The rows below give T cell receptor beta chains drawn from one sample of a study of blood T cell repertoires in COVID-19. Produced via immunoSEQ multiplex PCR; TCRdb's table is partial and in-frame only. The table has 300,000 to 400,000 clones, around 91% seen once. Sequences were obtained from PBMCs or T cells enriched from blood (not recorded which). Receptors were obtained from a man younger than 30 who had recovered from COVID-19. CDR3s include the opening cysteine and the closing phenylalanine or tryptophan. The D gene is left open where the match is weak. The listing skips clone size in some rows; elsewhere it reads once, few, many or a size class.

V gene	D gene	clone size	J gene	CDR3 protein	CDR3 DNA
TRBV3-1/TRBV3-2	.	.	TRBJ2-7	CASSYRVSDEQYF	TGTGCCAGCAGCTACAGAGTTTCAGACGAGCAGTACTTC
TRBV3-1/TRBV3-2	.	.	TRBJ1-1	CASSSWNTEAFF	TGTGCCAGCAGTTCGTGGAACACTGAAGCTTTCTTT
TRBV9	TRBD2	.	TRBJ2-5	CASSSTGTSGGMTQYF	TGTGCCAGCTCGTCCACCGGGACTAGCGGGGGCATGACCCAGTACTTC
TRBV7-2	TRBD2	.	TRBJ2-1	CASSLVSTSGGSNEQFF	TGTGCCAGCAGCTTAGTTTCCACTAGCGGGGGATCCAATGAGCAGTTCTTC
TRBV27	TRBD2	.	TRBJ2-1	CASSLGPPSGFTYNEQFF	TGTGCCAGCAGTTTAGGCCCCCCTAGCGGTTTCACCTACAATGAGCAGTTCTTC
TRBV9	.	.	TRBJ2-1	CASSVRDNPYNEQFF	TGTGCCAGCAGCGTTCGAGACAACCCCTACAATGAGCAGTTCTTC
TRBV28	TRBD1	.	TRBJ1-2	CASNPGQGKPNYGYTF	TGTGCCAGCAACCCGGGACAGGGAAAACCTAACTATGGCTACACCTTC
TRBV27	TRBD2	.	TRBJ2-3	CASSSRLAGDVTDTQYF	TGTGCCAGCAGTTCAAGACTAGCGGGAGATGTAACAGATACGCAGTATTTT
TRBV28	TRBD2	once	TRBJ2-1	CASSFSGDNEQFF	TGTGCCAGCAGTTTTAGCGGGGACAATGAGCAGTTCTTC
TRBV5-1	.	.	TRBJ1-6	CASNQGKGSPLHF	TGCGCCAGCAACCAGGGGAAAGGCTCACCCCTCCACTTT
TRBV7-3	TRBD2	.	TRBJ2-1	CASSLAGDYNEQFF	TGTGCCAGCAGTCTCGCGGGAGACTACAATGAGCAGTTCTTC
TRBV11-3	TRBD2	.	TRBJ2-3	CASSPGGTSGGADTQYF	TGTGCCAGCAGCCCCGGAGGGACTAGCGGGGGGGCAGATACGCAGTATTTT
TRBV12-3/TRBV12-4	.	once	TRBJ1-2	CASSKPCCTF	TGTGCCAGCAGTAAGCCATGTTGCACCTTC
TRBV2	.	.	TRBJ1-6	CASSEGTAAWSPLHF	TGTGCCAGCAGTGAAGGTACGGCGGCTTGGTCACCCCTCCACTTT
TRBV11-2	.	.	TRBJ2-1	CASSPFQTFSPNNEQFF	TGTGCCAGCAGCCCCTTTCAGACTTTTAGCCCTAACAATGAGCAGTTCTTC
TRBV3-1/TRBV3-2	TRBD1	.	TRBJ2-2	CASSQDLGTGENTGELFF	TGTGCCAGCAGCCAAGATTTGGGGACAGGGGAGAACACCGGGGAGCTGTTTTTT
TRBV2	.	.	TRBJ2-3	CASKADVTDTQYF	TGTGCCAGTAAAGCGGACGTCACAGATACGCAGTATTTT
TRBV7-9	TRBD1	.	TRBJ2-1	CATGQGLGNNEQFF	TGTGCCACCGGACAGGGCCTAGGAAACAATGAGCAGTTCTTC
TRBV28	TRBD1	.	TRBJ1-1	CASSWTGGRDTEAFF	TGTGCCAGCAGTTGGACAGGGGGACGAGACACTGAAGCTTTCTTT
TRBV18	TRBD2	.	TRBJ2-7	CASSLLADSYEQYF	TGTGCCAGCTCACTCCTAGCGGACTCCTACGAGCAGTACTTC
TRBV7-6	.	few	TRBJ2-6	CASTVNPAGANVLTF	TGTGCCAGCACCGTTAATCCTGCTGGGGCCAACGTCCTGACTTTC
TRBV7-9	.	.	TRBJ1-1	CASTVMNTEAFF	TGTGCCAGCACCGTCATGAACACTGAAGCTTTCTTT
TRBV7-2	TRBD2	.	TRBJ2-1	CASSLIGWASGRSFNEQFF	TGTGCCAGCAGCTTAATAGGGTGGGCTAGCGGGAGGTCCTTTAATGAGCAGTTCTTC
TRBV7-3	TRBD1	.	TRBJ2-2	CASSPHPRQGGHTGELFF	TGTGCCAGCAGCCCGCATCCCCGACAGGGGGGCCACACCGGGGAGCTGTTTTTT
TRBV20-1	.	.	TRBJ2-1	CSASPPGLYNEQFF	TGCAGTGCTAGTCCCCCGGGTCTCTACAATGAGCAGTTCTTC
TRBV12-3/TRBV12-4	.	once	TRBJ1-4	CASVKRGGEKLFF	TGTGCCAGCGTAAAGAGGGGGGGCGAAAAACTGTTTTTT
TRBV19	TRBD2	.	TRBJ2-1	CASSRTSGKDNEQFF	TGTGCCAGTAGTAGAACTAGCGGGAAGGACAATGAGCAGTTCTTC
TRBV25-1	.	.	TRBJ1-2	CASSEGGLEGYTF	TGTGCCAGCAGTGAAGGAGGGCTTGAGGGCTACACCTTC
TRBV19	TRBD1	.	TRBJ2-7	CASSAWGTGAYEQYF	TGTGCCAGTAGTGCCTGGGGGACAGGAGCATACGAGCAGTACTTC